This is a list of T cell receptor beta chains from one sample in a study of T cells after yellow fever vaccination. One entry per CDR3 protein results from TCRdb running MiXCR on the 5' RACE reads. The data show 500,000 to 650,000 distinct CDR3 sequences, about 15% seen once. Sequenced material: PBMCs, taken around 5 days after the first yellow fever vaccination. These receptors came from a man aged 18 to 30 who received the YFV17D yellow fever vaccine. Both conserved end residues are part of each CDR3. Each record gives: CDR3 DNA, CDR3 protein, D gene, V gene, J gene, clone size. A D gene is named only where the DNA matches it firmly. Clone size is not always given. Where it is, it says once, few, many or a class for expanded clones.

TGCAGTGCTCCGCTCAGGGGAGGGGACATTCAGTACTTC	CSAPLRGGDIQYF	-	TRBV20-1	TRBJ2-4	many
TGTGCCAGCTCCCCCTCGAGACTAGGAAACGGTGAGCAGTTCTTC	CASSPSRLGNGEQFF	-	TRBV18	TRBJ2-1	few
TGTGCCAGTAGCTCTCCCACAGATACGCAGTATTTT	CASSSPTDTQYF	-	TRBV19	TRBJ2-3	-
TGTGCCAGCAGCTCTCAGGAGGGGAGGTCGGCGCAGTTCTTC	CASSSQEGRSAQFF	-	TRBV7-2	TRBJ2-1	few
TGTGCCAGCAGCCCCGGGACGGCCTCTGGGGCCAACGTCCTGACTTTC	CASSPGTASGANVLTF	-	TRBV9	TRBJ2-6	few
TGCAGACAGGGGGACAATAGCAATCAGCCCCAGCATTTT	CRQGDNSNQPQHF	TRBD1	TRBV29-1	TRBJ1-5	-
TGTGCCAGCAGCCAGGGAGGGGGGGGCCCATGGACCCAGTACTTC	CASSQGGGGPWTQYF	-	TRBV9	TRBJ2-5	-
TGTGCCAGCAGCCGCGGGACGCCCGGGGAGACCCAGTACTTC	CASSRGTPGETQYF	-	TRBV5-4	TRBJ2-5	-
TGTGCCAGCAGCTTCGATCGCTACCCCTACGAGCAGTACTTC	CASSFDRYPYEQYF	-	TRBV7-9	TRBJ2-7	-
TGTGCCAGCAGAGCCGACTTACTAGCTAACTATGGCTACACCTTC	CASRADLLANYGYTF	-	TRBV7-2	TRBJ1-2	few
TGCAGTGCTAGCCCCACCGACAGACAGACGCTTAACTATGGCTACACCTTC	CSASPTDRQTLNYGYTF	-	TRBV20-1	TRBJ1-2	-
TGTGCCAGCAGCGATAACAGGGGTTCACCCCTCCACTTT	CASSDNRGSPLHF	TRBD1	TRBV12-3/TRBV12-4	TRBJ1-6	few
TGTGCCAGCAGTTACTCGAGGACGCAGGGTACGCAGTATTTT	CASSYSRTQGTQYF	-	TRBV6-5	TRBJ2-3	-
TGTGCCAGCAGTGAATCTGCACCGAACACTGAAGCTTTCTTT	CASSESAPNTEAFF	-	TRBV6-1	TRBJ1-1	few
TGCAGTGCGCTAGCGGGGGACCTCACAGATACGCAGTATTTT	CSALAGDLTDTQYF	TRBD2	TRBV20-1	TRBJ2-3	-
TGCAGTGCTAGAGACGGAGGACACAGTTCAGATACGCAGTATTTT	CSARDGGHSSDTQYF	-	TRBV20-1	TRBJ2-3	-
TGTGCCAGCAGTACAGGGGGGGCTCCCTACGAGCAGTACTTC	CASSTGGAPYEQYF	-	TRBV12-3/TRBV12-4	TRBJ2-7	-
TGTGCCAGCAGGGCCGGACTAGCGGGGACGAGCTCCTACGAGCAGTACTTC	CASRAGLAGTSSYEQYF	TRBD2	TRBV6-1	TRBJ2-7	few
TGCGCCAGCGCTCCTACCCCCCGCAATGAGCAGTTCTTC	CASAPTPRNEQFF	-	TRBV5-1	TRBJ2-1	many
TGTGCCAGCAGGGTTCCCCTAGGGGAAGCTTTCTTT	CASRVPLGEAFF	-	TRBV6-5	TRBJ1-1	few
TGTGCCAGCAGCGTTGACAGGGAAGATGGTAACTACGAGCAGTACTTC	CASSVDREDGNYEQYF	TRBD1	TRBV12-3/TRBV12-4	TRBJ2-7	-
TGTGCCAGCAGCTTATCTGTTAATGAGCAGTTCTTC	CASSLSVNEQFF	-	TRBV7-3	TRBJ2-1	many
TGTGCCAGCAGCAAGGAGGTTGCGTACCAAGAGACCCAGTACTTC	CASSKEVAYQETQYF	-	TRBV5-4	TRBJ2-5	few
TGTGCCAGCAGCCAGGACGGGGGGTATCGAAAACTGTTTTTT	CASSQDGGYRKLFF	-	TRBV5-6	TRBJ1-4	few
TGCAGTGCTATGGAGCCAAGTCACCTTGAAGCTTTCTTT	CSAMEPSHLEAFF	-	TRBV20-1	TRBJ1-1	few
TGTGCCAGCAGGTCCGGACAGGGATTCTCTGGGGCCAACGTCCTGACTTTC	CASRSGQGFSGANVLTF	TRBD1	TRBV28	TRBJ2-6	few
TGTGCCAGCAGCTTATGGGGGAGCGGGACAGATACGCAGTATTTT	CASSLWGSGTDTQYF	-	TRBV7-9	TRBJ2-3	few
TGCAGTGCCCTCCCGGCTAGCGGAGAGACCCAGTACTTC	CSALPASGETQYF	TRBD2	TRBV20-1	TRBJ2-5	few
TGTGCCAGCAGCCAAGAGGGTAGCGGGGGGCCAAAAGCCTTC	CASSQEGSGGPKAF	TRBD2	TRBV4-2	TRBJ2-4	many
TGTGCCACCAGCAGGCGCGGACAGGGGACTAATGAAAAACTGTTTTTT	CATSRRGQGTNEKLFF	TRBD1	TRBV15	TRBJ1-4	-
TGTGCCTGGAGTACAGGGTTTCGTGCAGATACGCAGTATTTT	CAWSTGFRADTQYF	-	TRBV30	TRBJ2-3	-
TGCGCCAGCAGCCACACGGACAGAGATTATCAGCCCCAGCATTTT	CASSHTDRDYQPQHF	-	TRBV4-1	TRBJ1-5	-
TGTGCCAGCAGCACCGCTAGAGGGTGGGAGACCCAGTACTTC	CASSTARGWETQYF	-	TRBV11-2	TRBJ2-5	many
TGTGTCACCAGTGATTTAAAGCGGGATCAGCCCCAGCATTTT	CVTSDLKRDQPQHF	-	TRBV24-1	TRBJ1-5	-
TGTGCCAGCTCACCAACGGGGCCCGGTATGAACACTGAAGCTTTCTTT	CASSPTGPGMNTEAFF	-	TRBV18	TRBJ1-1	-
TGTGCTAGCAGCCAGTGGGACGGGCAAGAGACCCAGTACTTC	CASSQWDGQETQYF	-	TRBV14	TRBJ2-5	few
TGTGCCAGCAGCCTAGATGTCGGGGGGGGCCTTCTGAATGAGCAGTTCTTC	CASSLDVGGGLLNEQFF	TRBD2	TRBV11-2	TRBJ2-1	-
TGCGCCAGCAGCCGACAGGTAGTCCTTTTCGGCAATGAGCAGTTCTTC	CASSRQVVLFGNEQFF	-	TRBV5-1	TRBJ2-1	few
TGTGCCAGCAGCGTGACTAGCGGGGGGTTGGGGACCCAGTACTTC	CASSVTSGGLGTQYF	TRBD2	TRBV7-2	TRBJ2-5	-
TGTGCCAGCAGTTTTGGACAGGCCTACGAGCAGTACTTC	CASSFGQAYEQYF	TRBD1	TRBV12-3/TRBV12-4	TRBJ2-7	-
TGCGCCAGCAGCAAGACAGGGGGCAACACTGAAGCTTTCTTT	CASSKTGGNTEAFF	TRBD1	TRBV5-1	TRBJ1-1	-
TGTGCCAGCAGCTCCGGACAGGGCAACTATGGCTACACCTTC	CASSSGQGNYGYTF	TRBD1	TRBV7-9	TRBJ1-2	many
TGTGCCAGCAGCCAAGGCCGGAACGCTGAAGCTTTCTTT	CASSQGRNAEAFF	-	TRBV3-1	TRBJ1-1	-
TGTGCCAGCAGCCGACAGTTAGTCACAGATACGCAGTATTTT	CASSRQLVTDTQYF	-	TRBV7-8	TRBJ2-3	-
TGTGCCAGCAGCCCTGAATGGGCGGGGAGGGAGACCCAGTACTTC	CASSPEWAGRETQYF	-	TRBV7-6	TRBJ2-5	few